This is a list of T cell receptor beta chains from one sample in a study of T cells in Graves' hyperthyroidism and ophthalmopathy. One entry per CDR3 protein, called by TCRdb with MiXCR from the multiplex PCR reads. The sample lists about 360,000 distinct CDR3 sequences, about 14% occurring once. Sequences were obtained from blood. Receptor source: a man aged 25-40 years with Graves' hyperthyroidism that later progressed to Graves' ophthalmopathy. CDR3s include the opening cysteine and the closing phenylalanine or tryptophan. D genes are given only for firm matches. Clone size appears in some rows only: once, few, many, or a class for an expanded clone.

j_gene | d_gene | abundance | v_gene | CDR3aa | CDR3nt
TRBJ2-1 | TRBD2 | NA | TRBV2 | CASSEERETAYNEQFF | TGTGCCAGCAGTGAAGAGCGGGAGACAGCCTACAATGAGCAGTTCTTC
TRBJ2-7 | NA | NA | TRBV18 | CASSPLRALLEQYF | TGTGCCAGCTCCCCTCTTCGTGCACTCCTCGAGCAGTACTTC
TRBJ2-1 | TRBD1 | many | TRBV7-9 | CASSPGQVPDNEQFF | TGTGCCAGCAGTCCAGGACAGGTCCCTGACAATGAGCAGTTCTTC
TRBJ2-5 | NA | many | TRBV12-3/TRBV12-4 | CASSLEAGPIRTQYF | TGTGCCAGCAGTTTAGAGGCAGGCCCCATACGGACCCAGTACTTC
TRBJ1-4 | NA | many | TRBV30 | CAWLDGSTNEKLFF | TGTGCCTGGTTGGACGGCTCAACTAATGAAAAACTGTTTTTT
TRBJ2-7 | NA | NA | TRBV5-6 | CASSPLGHQKKYEQCF | TGTGCCAGCAGCCCATTGGGACATCAAAAAAAGTACGAGCAGTGCTTC
TRBJ2-3 | NA | NA | TRBV11-2 | CASSLVRVGTDTQYF | TGTGCCAGCAGCTTAGTCAGGGTAGGGACAGATACGCAGTATTTT
TRBJ2-5 | TRBD2 | NA | TRBV20-1 | CSARSGGALETQYF | TGCAGTGCTCGTAGCGGGGGGGCCCTCGAGACCCAGTACTTC
TRBJ2-7 | NA | NA | TRBV11-2 | CASSLDRANYEQYF | TGTGCCAGCAGCTTAGATCGGGCGAATTACGAGCAGTACTTC
TRBJ2-7 | TRBD1 | many | TRBV6-5 | CASSYSRTGFVYEQYF | TGTGCCAGCAGTTACTCGAGGACAGGGTTTGTCTACGAGCAGTACTTC
TRBJ1-2 | NA | few | TRBV7-9 | CASSLAVDRWYGYTF | TGTGCCAGCAGCTTAGCGGTGGACCGATGGTATGGCTACACCTTC
TRBJ1-5 | TRBD1 | NA | TRBV6-1 | CASRTGTGGLRGNQPQHF | TGTGCCAGCAGGACCGGGACAGGGGGCTTGCGGGGCAATCAGCCCCAGCATTTT
TRBJ1-1 | NA | many | TRBV12-3/TRBV12-4 | CASSPQQNTEAFF | TGTGCCAGCAGCCCGCAGCAGAACACTGAAGCTTTCTTT
TRBJ1-2 | NA | many | TRBV7-2 | CASSENYGYTF | TGTGCCAGCAGCGAAAACTATGGCTACACCTTC
TRBJ1-2 | NA | NA | TRBV30 | CAWSVMDRGPYGYTF | TGTGCCTGGAGTGTAATGGACCGCGGACCCTATGGCTACACCTTC
TRBJ1-2 | NA | NA | TRBV14 | CASSRGGSSGYTF | TGTGCCAGCAGCAGGGGGGGTTCGTCTGGCTACACCTTC
TRBJ2-1 | TRBD2 | many | TRBV28 | CASRVSGAQGNEQFF | TGTGCCAGTAGAGTTAGCGGGGCGCAAGGGAATGAGCAGTTCTTC
TRBJ2-1 | TRBD2 | few | TRBV29-1 | CSVQGRGGPGNEQFF | TGCAGCGTCCAAGGGCGGGGGGGCCCCGGCAATGAGCAGTTCTTC
TRBJ1-2 | NA | many | TRBV12-3/TRBV12-4 | CASSPAGARGYTF | TGTGCCAGCAGTCCCGCAGGGGCGAGGGGCTACACCTTC
TRBJ1-5 | NA | NA | TRBV18 | CASSPSTQHRVNNQPQHF | TGTGCCAGCTCACCTAGTACCCAACACAGGGTCAATAATCAGCCCCAGCATTTT
TRBJ2-3 | NA | many | TRBV5-1 | CASSLGVLSTDTQYF | TGCGCCAGCAGCTTGGGGGTCCTTAGCACAGATACGCAGTATTTT
TRBJ1-1 | NA | NA | TRBV7-9 | CASTPRGGDYTEAFF | TGTGCCAGCACCCCCAGAGGGGGGGACTACACTGAAGCTTTCTTT
TRBJ2-7 | TRBD1 | few | TRBV7-2 | CASSKGQGQGAYEQYF | TGTGCCAGCAGCAAGGGCCAAGGACAGGGGGCTTACGAGCAGTACTTC
TRBJ1-2 | TRBD1 | NA | TRBV7-9 | CASGLARDRHYGYTF | TGTGCCAGCGGCTTAGCCAGGGACAGACACTATGGCTACACCTTC
TRBJ2-7 | NA | few | TRBV14 | CASSQTDGPVRQQYF | TGTGCCAGCAGCCAGACTGACGGCCCCGTGAGACAGCAGTACTTC
TRBJ1-3 | TRBD1 | few | TRBV29-1 | CSVADRGNSGNTIYF | TGCAGCGTTGCCGACAGGGGGAACTCTGGAAACACCATATATTTT
TRBJ1-5 | NA | NA | TRBV5-5 | CASSWEQGSQPQHF | TGTGCCAGCAGCTGGGAACAGGGTAGTCAGCCCCAGCATTTT
TRBJ1-4 | NA | many | TRBV7-2 | CASSPTGATTNEKLFF | TGTGCCAGCAGTCCCACCGGGGCCACAACTAATGAAAAACTGTTTTTT
TRBJ2-1 | TRBD1 | NA | TRBV7-9 | CASSAGTGGANEQFF | TGTGCCAGCAGCGCCGGGACAGGGGGTGCCAATGAGCAGTTCTTC
TRBJ2-1 | NA | many | TRBV7-9 | CASSLVGISNEQFF | TGTGCCAGCAGCTTAGTGGGGATCTCGAATGAGCAGTTCTTC
TRBJ2-6 | NA | few | TRBV20-1 | CSLERGSGANVLTF | TGCAGTCTGGAGAGGGGGTCTGGGGCCAACGTCCTGACTTTC
TRBJ1-5 | NA | many | TRBV5-5 | CASSSEWGTNQPQHF | TGTGCCAGCAGCTCGGAGTGGGGCACTAATCAGCCCCAGCATTTT
TRBJ2-3 | TRBD2 | many | TRBV27 | CASSLSTSGGDTQYF | TGTGCCAGCAGTTTGTCGACTAGCGGGGGTGATACGCAGTATTTT
TRBJ2-5 | NA | many | TRBV20-1 | CSARDGGRGETQYF | TGCAGTGCTAGAGATGGGGGGCGGGGAGAGACCCAGTACTTC
TRBJ1-4 | NA | NA | TRBV6-5 | CASSYGSNEKLFF | TGTGCCAGCAGTTACGGGTCTAATGAAAAACTGTTTTTT